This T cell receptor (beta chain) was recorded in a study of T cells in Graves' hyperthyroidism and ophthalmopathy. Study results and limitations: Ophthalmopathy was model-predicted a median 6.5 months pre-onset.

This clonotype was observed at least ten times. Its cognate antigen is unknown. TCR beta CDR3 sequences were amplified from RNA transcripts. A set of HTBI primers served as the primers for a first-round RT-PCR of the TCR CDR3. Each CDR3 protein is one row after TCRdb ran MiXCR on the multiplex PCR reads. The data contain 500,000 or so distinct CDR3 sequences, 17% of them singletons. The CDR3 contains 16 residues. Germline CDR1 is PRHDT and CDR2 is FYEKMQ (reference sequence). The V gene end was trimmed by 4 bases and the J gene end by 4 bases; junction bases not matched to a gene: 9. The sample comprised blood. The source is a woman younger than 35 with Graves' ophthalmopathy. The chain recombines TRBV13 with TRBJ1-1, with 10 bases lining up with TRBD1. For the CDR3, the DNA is TGTGCCAGCAGCTCAACGAGGGGACAGGGGTTCACTGAAGCTTTCTTT. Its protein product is CASSSTRGQGFTEAFF.